This T cell receptor (beta chain) emerged from a study of identical twins. About this clonotype: One end of the junction is discordant with germline, which a read error may explain.

This CDR3 region has 18 residues. TCRdb processed the 5' RACE reads anew with MiXCR; each CDR3 protein has one entry. The repertoire holds around 480,000 distinct CDR3 sequences, with roughly 13% as singletons. This sample was also put to use in a study of yellow fever vaccine responses in identical twins.

Sequences were obtained from CD4+ T cells sorted from blood. The J gene is TRBJ2-3, the V gene TRBV12-3 or TRBV12-4; 7 nucleotides match TRBD1. The sequence derives from a woman under 30 in good health. The chain's CDR3 is CACSLQGSGGTGTDTQYF. In nucleotides, the CDR3 is TGTGCCTGCAGTTTACAGGGTTCAGGGGGTACAGGCACAGATACGCAGTATTTT.